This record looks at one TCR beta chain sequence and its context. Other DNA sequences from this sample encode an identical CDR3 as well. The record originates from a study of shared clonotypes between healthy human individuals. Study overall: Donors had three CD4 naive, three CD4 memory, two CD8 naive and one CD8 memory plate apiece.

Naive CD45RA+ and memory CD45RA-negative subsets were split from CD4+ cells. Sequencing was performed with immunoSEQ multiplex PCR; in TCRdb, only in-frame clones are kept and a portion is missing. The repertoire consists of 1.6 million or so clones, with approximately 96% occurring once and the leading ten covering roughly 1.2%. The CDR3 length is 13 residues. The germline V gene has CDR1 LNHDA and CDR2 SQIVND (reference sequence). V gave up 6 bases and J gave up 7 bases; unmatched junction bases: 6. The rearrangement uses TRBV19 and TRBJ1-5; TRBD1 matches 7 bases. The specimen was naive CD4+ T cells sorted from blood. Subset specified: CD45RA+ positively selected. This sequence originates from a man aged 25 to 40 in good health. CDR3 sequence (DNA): TGTGCCAGTAGCACAGGGGTAGGGCAGCCCCAGCATTTT. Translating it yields CASSTGVGQPQHF. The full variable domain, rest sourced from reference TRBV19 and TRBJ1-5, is DGGITQSPKYLFRKEGQNVTLSCEQNLNHDAMYWYRQDPGQGLRLIYYSQIVNDFQKGDIAEGYSVSREKKESFPLTVTSAQKNPTAFYLCASSTGVGQPQHFGDGTRLSIL.